These T cell receptor beta chains were read from a single sample in a study of blood T cell repertoires in COVID-19. The assay was immunoSEQ multiplex PCR, and TCRdb's table has in-frame clones only and misses some. The sample has hundreds of thousands of clones, about 93% seen once; the top ten hold about 3.5%. The sample consisted of peripheral blood. These receptors came from a woman aged 18-30 years who had recovered from COVID-19. Both conserved end residues are trimmed from each CDR3.

V	J	CDR3
TRBV14	TRBJ2-1	ASSPEQGARNEQF
TRBV7-8	TRBJ1-5	ASSLGPRGIAIRPQH
TRBV7-8	TRBJ2-5	ASSFRGDQETQY
TRBV5-1	TRBJ1-2	ASSFQGGDYGYT
TRBV27	TRBJ2-1	ASSLVLAGDYNEQF
TRBV6-2/TRBV6-3	TRBJ2-1	ASSYRKTSSGREDEQF
TRBV7-9	TRBJ2-2	ASSQGMSNTGELF
TRBV19	TRBJ1-2	ASTPDSDGYT
TRBV9	TRBJ2-5	ASSVGADQETQY
TRBV5-1	TRBJ2-5	ASSLGTSPKETQY
TRBV24-1	TRBJ1-5	ATSDATGYNQPQH